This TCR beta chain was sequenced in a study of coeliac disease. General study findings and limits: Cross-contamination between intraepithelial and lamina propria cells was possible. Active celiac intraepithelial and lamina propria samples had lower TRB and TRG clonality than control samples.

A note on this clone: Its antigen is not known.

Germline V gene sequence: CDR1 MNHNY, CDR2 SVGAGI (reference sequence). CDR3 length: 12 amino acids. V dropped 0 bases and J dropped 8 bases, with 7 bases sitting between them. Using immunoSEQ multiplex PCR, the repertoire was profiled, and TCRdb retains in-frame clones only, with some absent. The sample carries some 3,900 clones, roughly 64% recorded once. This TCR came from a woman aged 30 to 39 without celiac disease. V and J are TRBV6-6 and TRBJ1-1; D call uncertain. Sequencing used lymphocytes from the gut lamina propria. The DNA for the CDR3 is TGTGCCAGCAGTTACTCGACTGGCGAAGCTTTCTTT. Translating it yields CASSYSTGEAFF.